Listed below are T cell receptor beta chains from one sample, sequenced in a study of shared clonotypes between healthy human individuals. Libraries were prepared by immunoSEQ multiplex PCR; TCRdb keeps only in-frame clonotypes and omits some of them. The table shows over 2 million clones, with less than 95% occurring only once. The specimen was naive CD4+ T cells from PBMCs. These receptors came from a man younger than 35 in good health. Some clones in this sample may be carry-over from other donors' samples. The CDR3 runs from the conserved cysteine through the conserved F or W. Fields, in order: V gene, D gene, CDR3 length, clone size, J gene, CDR3 protein, CDR3 DNA. The D gene is left open where the match is weak. Not every row has a clone size; where given, it reads once, few, many or a size class.

>TRBV5-4|TRBD2|14|.|TRBJ2-1
CASSLPSGRARQFF
TGTGCCAGCAGCTTGCCTAGCGGGAGGGCCAGGCAGTTCTTC
>TRBV4-3|.|16|.|TRBJ2-1
CASSQQSSVSLGEQFF
TGCGCCAGCAGCCAACAATCTAGCGTCAGTCTTGGTGAGCAGTTCTTC
>TRBV5-1|.|14|.|TRBJ2-2
CASSLSVNTGELFF
TGCGCCAGCAGCTTGTCGGTGAACACCGGGGAGCTGTTTTTT
>TRBV15|.|14|once|TRBJ2-2
CATSLHPNTGELFF
TGTGCCACCAGCTTACATCCGAACACCGGGGAGCTGTTTTTT
>TRBV7-9|.|13|.|TRBJ2-7
CASSLDTVHEQYF
TGTGCCAGCAGCTTAGACACTGTCCACGAGCAGTACTTC
>TRBV9|.|14|.|TRBJ2-1
CASRPGTGWDEQFF
TGTGCCAGCCGCCCTGGGACGGGGTGGGATGAGCAGTTCTTC
>TRBV7-9|.|14|.|TRBJ2-5
CASSSGTTQETQYF
TGTGCCAGCAGCAGTGGGACAACTCAAGAGACCCAGTACTTC
>TRBV15|.|14|.|TRBJ2-1
CATSRAKNYNEQFF
TGTGCCACCAGCAGAGCCAAAAACTACAATGAGCAGTTCTTC
>TRBV7-3|TRBD2|16|.|TRBJ2-1
CASSLRGLADYNEQFF
TGTGCCAGCAGCTTACGCGGACTAGCGGACTACAATGAGCAGTTCTTC
>TRBV15|TRBD1|15|.|TRBJ2-3
CATKTRQGVGDTQYF
TGTGCCACCAAAACCAGACAGGGCGTAGGGGATACGCAGTATTTT
>TRBV29-1|.|13|few|TRBJ1-1
CSVEGQLNTEAFF
TGCAGCGTTGAAGGTCAGTTGAACACTGAAGCTTTCTTT
>TRBV5-1|.|13|once|TRBJ2-7
CASSLGPMGEQYF
TGCGCCAGCAGCTTGGGTCCGATGGGCGAGCAGTACTTC
>TRBV28|.|14|.|TRBJ2-7
CATQPGPREREQYF
TGTGCCACCCAACCGGGACCGAGAGAAAGGGAGCAGTACTTC
>TRBV7-2|.|16|.|TRBJ2-7
CASSWVRASKTHEQYF
TGTGCCAGCAGCTGGGTTAGGGCTAGCAAAACCCACGAGCAGTACTTC
>TRBV15|.|13|.|TRBJ2-5
CATSRDRGETQYF
TGTGCCACCAGCAGAGATCGAGGGGAGACCCAGTACTTC
>TRBV19|.|12|once|TRBJ2-3
CASSATTDTQYF
TGTGCCAGTAGTGCCACCACAGATACGCAGTATTTT